The 24 T cell receptor beta chains below were found in one sample sequenced in a study of T cell changes during pregnancy in multiple sclerosis. The protocol was immunoSEQ multiplex PCR, while the TCRdb copy is restricted to in-frame clones and leaves out a portion. Among under 60,000 clones listed, around 94% were seen once. Sequencing used CD4+ T cells from peripheral blood mononuclear cells, obtained in the second trimester of pregnancy. The source is a female donor in good health, enrolled as a control in a pregnancy study.

This clone has just one count. The rearrangement uses TRBV23-1 and TRBJ1-5; TRBD1 aligns across 8 bases. TRBV23-1 is designated an ORF whose function remains uncertain. Trimming at V came to 2 bases and at J to 6 bases, leaving 21 bases not matched to a gene. The CDR3 totals 20 residues. The CDR3 DNA sequence: TGCGCCAGCAGTCAACACACCGGGACAGGAGATAATAATCGGGTTCAGCCCCAGCATTTT. It specifies CASSQHTGTGDNNRVQPQHF.

The rearrangement joins TRBV7-2 to TRBJ1-2; 9 bases line up with TRBD1. The CDR3 length is 14 residues. V was pared by 8 bases and J by 2 bases, with 6 bases of the junction left unmatched. In germline, CDR1 is SGHTA, CDR2 FQGNSA. The CDR3 spells CASGEQGANYGYTF. The CDR3 bases are TGTGCCAGCGGAGAACAGGGGGCCAACTATGGCTACACCTTC. The whole variable domain, remainder taken from reference TRBV7-2 and TRBJ1-2, is GAGVSQSPSNKVTEKGKDVELRCDPISGHTALYWYRQSLGQGLEFLIYFQGNSAPDKSGLPSDRFSAERTGGSVSTLTIQRTQQEDSAVYLCASGEQGANYGYTFGSGTRLTVV.

This rearrangement joins TRBV5-8 to TRBJ2-1; 7 bases agree with TRBD1. CDR1 SGHTS and CDR2 YDEGEE come from the germline V gene. V lost 4 bases to trimming and J lost 5 bases; unmatched junction nucleotides: 9. The CDR3 contains 15 residues. The DNA for the CDR3 is TGTGCCAGCAGCCAGGGGGTAAGGGAAGACAATGAGCAGTTCTTC. Its protein is CASSQGVREDNEQFF. The entire variable domain, with the rest obtained from reference TRBV5-8 and TRBJ2-1, is as follows: EAGVTQSPTHLIKTRGQQATLRCSPISGHTSVYWYQQALGLGLQFLLWYDEGEERNRGNFPPRFSGRQFPNYSSELNVNALELEDSALYLCASSQGVREDNEQFFGPGTRLTVL.

The chain couples TRBV9 to TRBJ2-7; D is perhaps TRBD2 (6 bases). Trimming left V 3 bases short and J 1 base short, with 14 bases between. Germline CDR1 SGDLS, CDR2 YYNGEE. CDR3 size: 15 residues. The CDR3 reads CASSARHGGSYEQYF. Here the CDR3 DNA reads TGTGCCAGCAGCGCGAGACACGGAGGGTCCTACGAGCAGTACTTC.

The chain uses TRBV6-5 and TRBJ2-5; D unclear. Trimming stripped 3 bases from V and 5 bases from J, with 7 bases between. This CDR3 is 12 amino acids long. The germline CDR1 and CDR2 sequences are MNHEY and SVGAGI. CDR3 bases: TGTGCCAGCAGTTATAGGCGGGAGACCCAGTACTTC. Translated, it gives CASSYRRETQYF.

The J gene is TRBJ1-2, the V gene TRBV5-1; D perhaps matches TRBD1 (5 bases). V was shortened by 1 base and J by 6 bases, with 10 bases between the two germline ends. In germline, CDR1 is SGHRS, CDR2 YFSETQ. The CDR3 extends over 13 amino acids. The CDR3 protein is CASSLRGGDGYTF. The CDR3 DNA reads as TGCGCCAGCAGCTTGAGGGGTGGGGATGGCTACACCTTC.

This chain joins TRBV7-9 and TRBJ2-5, with D tentatively TRBD1 (5 bases). Deletions cut 3 bases from V and 0 bases from J, with 14 bases between. CDR3 length: 16 amino acids. Germline V gene data show CDR1 as SEHNR and CDR2 as FQNEAQ (reference sequence). In nucleotides, the CDR3 is TGTGCCAGCAGCTTCGGTTTTACGACAGACCAAGAGACCCAGTACTTC. Translation: CASSFGFTTDQETQYF. Supplemented by reference TRBV7-9 and TRBJ2-5, the full variable domain reads DTGVSQNPRHKITKRGQNVTFRCDPISEHNRLYWYRQTLGQGPEFLTYFQNEAQLEKSRLLSDRFSAERPKGSFSTLEIQRTEQGDSAMYLCASSFGFTTDQETQYFGPGTRLLVL.

This chain joins TRBV2 and TRBJ2-2; 10 nucleotides align to TRBD1. The V gene's germline CDR1 is SNHLY and CDR2 FYNNEI. The junction had 4 bases not matched to a gene; V was cut back by 11 bases and J by 4 bases. This CDR3 contains 13 residues. CDR3: CAGGDRGTGELFF. Here the CDR3 DNA reads TGTGCCGGGGGGGACAGGGGCACCGGGGAGCTGTTTTTT. The whole variable domain, filled in from reference TRBV2 and TRBJ2-2, reads EPEVTQTPSHQVTQMGQEVILRCVPISNHLYFYWYRQILGQKVEFLVSFYNNEISEKSEIFDDQFSVERPDGSNFTLKIRSTKLEDSAMYFCAGGDRGTGELFFGEGSRLTVL.

In its sample, this clone was seen once. The chain couples TRBV14 to TRBJ2-2; 10 nucleotides agree with TRBD1. CDR1 is SGHDN, CDR2 FVKESK, per germline. V dropped 5 bases and J dropped 4; count of bases not matched to a gene: 7. This CDR3 is 16 amino acids long. The chain's CDR3 is CASSLDRGLSTGELFF. CDR3 DNA sequence: TGTGCCAGCAGCTTGGACAGGGGGTTGAGCACCGGGGAGCTGTTTTTT.

This clone was detected only once. The J gene is TRBJ1-4, the V gene TRBV5-6; tentative D call: TRBD1 (6 bases). Germline V lookup: CDR1 SGHDT, CDR2 YYEEEE. V was pared by 2 bases and J by 5 bases, with 22 bases between. The CDR3 is 18 amino acids. This CDR3 is CASSFGPRGQTQNEKLFF. The CDR3 bases are TGTGCCAGCAGCTTTGGACCGCGAGGACAGACCCAAAATGAAAAACTGTTTTTT. Full variable domain (outside the CDR3, taken from reference TRBV5-6 and TRBJ1-4): DAGVTQSPTHLIKTRGQQVTLRCSPKSGHDTVSWYQQALGQGPQFIFQYYEEEERQRGNFPDRFSGHQFPNYSSELNVNALLLGDSALYLCASSFGPRGQTQNEKLFFGSGTQLSVL.

This chain connects TRBV4-3 to TRBJ1-1; TRBD1 aligns across 8 bases. CDR1 LGHNA and CDR2 YSLEER come from the germline V gene. This CDR3 contains 16 residues. The trim removed 0 bases at V and 2 bases at J, leaving 5 bases unmatched. The chain's CDR3 is CASSQDPQGENTEAFF. DNA of the CDR3: TGCGCCAGCAGCCAAGACCCACAGGGGGAAAACACTGAAGCTTTCTTT.

The chain combines TRBV6-5 with TRBJ2-7; 7 bases map to TRBD1. The CDR3 is made up of 14 amino acids. The trim removed 2 bases at V and 3 bases at J, leaving 4 bases unmatched. CDR1 and CDR2 from the germline V gene are MNHEY and SVGAGI. For the CDR3, the DNA is TGTGCCAGCAGTTACGGGACAGTCAACTACGAGCAGTACTTC. Amino acid sequence: CASSYGTVNYEQYF.

The genes are TRBV25-1 and TRBJ1-6, with 7 bases aligning to TRBD1. The germline V gene encodes CDR1 MGHDK and CDR2 SYGVNS. The CDR3 has 16 amino acids. The J segment lost 7 bases and the V segment lost 1 base, leaving 7 bases of the junction unmatched. CDR3 coding DNA: TGTGCCAGCAGTGAATTCGGCAGGGGGGAAAATTCACCCCTCCACTTT. It specifies CASSEFGRGENSPLHF.

The chain links TRBV5-1 to TRBJ2-7; D is ambiguous. The V and J ends lost 3 bases and 4 bases respectively, with 17 bases between them. CDR1 is SGHRS, CDR2 YFSETQ, per germline. This CDR3 contains 15 residues. CDR3 in DNA: TGCGCCAGCAGCTCTACTTACCGAACGACATACGAGCAGTACTTC. Its translation: CASSSTYRTTYEQYF.

CDR3 in DNA: TGTGCCTGGCAGGGGAGCGGCAATCAGCCCCAGCATTTT. Translating gives CAWQGSGNQPQHF. The V call is TRBV30, the J call TRBJ1-5; TRBD1 might be the D (6 bases). CDR3 size: 13 residues. Trimming removed 5 bases from V and 2 bases from J, with 10 bases in between. CDR1 is GTSNPN, CDR2 SVGIG, per germline (reference sequence).

This clone was observed a handful of times. The rearrangement links TRBV7-8 to TRBJ2-7; 11 positions match TRBD2. CDR1 and CDR2 from the germline V gene are SGHVS and FQNEAQ. The ends lost 6 bases at V and 4 bases at J; junction bases unmatched: 17. This CDR3 has 18 amino acids. The CDR3 here is CASSRTGRKTSGVYEQYF. The DNA of the CDR3 is TGTGCCAGCAGTCGAACGGGACGGAAGACTAGCGGGGTATACGAGCAGTACTTC.

The rearrangement joins TRBV7-2 to TRBJ2-1, with TRBD1 matching 8 bases. The junction had 2 bases not matched to a gene; V was cut back by 1 base and J by 3 bases. This CDR3 has 15 residues. Germline CDR1 is SGHTA and CDR2 is FQGNSA. The CDR3 is CASSLVGQGYNEQFF. In nucleotides, the CDR3 is TGTGCCAGCAGCTTAGTCGGACAGGGCTACAATGAGCAGTTCTTC.

V is TRBV30 and J is TRBJ2-7; 10 nucleotides align to TRBD1. Per the germline V gene, CDR1 is GTSNPN and CDR2 is SVGIG (reference sequence). With V trimmed by 0 bases and J by 4 bases, 6 bases remained unmatched. This CDR3 spans 15 amino acids. The CDR3 here is CAWSVMGQGFYEQYF. CDR3 nucleotide sequence: TGTGCCTGGAGTGTAATGGGACAGGGGTTTTACGAGCAGTACTTC.

The V call is TRBV11-1, the J call TRBJ2-6, with a tentative D call TRBD1 (6 bases). The CDR3 spans 16 residues. Germline CDR1 is SGHAT and CDR2 is FQDESV (reference sequence). V was shortened by 5 bases and J by 3 bases, with 14 bases between the two germline ends. The CDR3: CASSGTRGFGANVLTF. DNA of the CDR3: TGTGCCAGCAGCGGGACACGGGGTTTTGGGGCCAACGTCCTGACTTTC.

This chain joins TRBV27 and TRBJ1-6; D is ambiguous. The CDR3 totals 16 residues. Germline assignment: CDR1 MNHEY and CDR2 SMNVEV (reference sequence). V gave up 4 bases and J gave up 1 base, with 11 bases separating them. The CDR3 sequence: CASSSDPQSYNSPLHF. CDR3 DNA sequence: TGTGCCAGCAGTTCTGATCCACAGTCCTATAATTCACCCCTCCACTTT.

The CDR3, as DNA: TGTGCCAGCAGCGGGGAACAGGTTGAAGCTTTCTTT. Protein product: CASSGEQVEAFF. This rearrangement joins TRBV5-5 to TRBJ1-1; D possibly corresponds to TRBD1 (5 bases). V dropped 4 bases and J dropped 7 bases, with 11 bases sitting between them. The CDR3 spans 12 residues. The germline gives CDR1 SGHKS, CDR2 YYEKEE (reference sequence). Drawing the rest from reference TRBV5-5 and TRBJ1-1, the complete variable domain is DAGVTQSPTHLIKTRGQQVTLRCSPISGHKSVSWYQQVLGQGPQFIFQYYEKEERGRGNFPDRFSARQFPNYSSELNVNALLLGDSALYLCASSGEQVEAFFGQGTRLTVV.

The chain uses TRBV9 and TRBJ2-5; 8 bases are shared with TRBD2. The germline CDR1 and CDR2 sequences are SGDLS and YYNGEE. The CDR3 consists of 17 residues. V was clipped by 0 bases and J by 1 base; unmatched bases: 8. The DNA of the CDR3 is TGTGCCAGCAGCGTAGGTCCAGCGGGGGTAAGCCAAGAGACCCAGTACTTC. The encoded protein is CASSVGPAGVSQETQYF. Full variable domain (missing parts from reference TRBV9 and TRBJ2-5): DSGVTQTPKHLITATGQRVTLRCSPRSGDLSVYWYQQSLDQGLQFLIQYYNGEERAKGNILERFSAQQFPDLHSELNLSSLELGDSALYFCASSVGPAGVSQETQYFGPGTRLLVL.

This rearrangement joins TRBV7-9 to TRBJ2-1; tentative D call: TRBD2 (6 bases). The germline V and J ends were trimmed by 2 bases and 5 bases, with 16 bases remaining between them. This CDR3 is 16 amino acids long. Germline loops: CDR1 SEHNR, CDR2 FQNEAQ (reference sequence). The CDR3 sequence is CASSLFGRGPNNEQFF. The CDR3 DNA is TGTGCCAGCAGCTTATTTGGGCGGGGCCCTAACAATGAGCAGTTCTTC.

The CDR3 spells CASSAYRRVRGETQYF. The CDR3 coding sequence is TGTGCCAGTAGTGCTTACCGGCGAGTCAGGGGAGAGACCCAGTACTTC. V and J are TRBV19 and TRBJ2-5; D is possibly TRBD1 (6 bases). V shed 5 bases and J shed 4 bases, with 20 bases lying between them. This CDR3 is built from 16 residues. Germline V lookup: CDR1 LNHDA, CDR2 SQIVND (reference sequence).